These T cell receptor beta chains were read from a single sample in a study of cytomegalovirus exposure and HLA in healthy donors. Here immunoSEQ multiplex PCR was the method, and the copy in TCRdb shows in-frame clones only, minus some. This table has 57,000 or so clones, roughly nine tenths appearing once. The sample comprised PBMCs. The receptors stem from a young woman in good health and CMV-seronegative. Both conserved end residues are part of each CDR3. The order of the fields is V gene, D gene, J gene, clone size, CDR3 length, CDR3 DNA, CDR3 protein. The D gene is left open where the match is weak. Clone size, where shown, is once, few, many, or a class for clones that have expanded.

TRBV5-4	TRBD1	TRBJ1-2	NA	15	TGTGCCAGCAGCCTAGGACAGGAAGCATACTATGGCTACACCTTC	CASSLGQEAYYGYTF
TRBV5-6	NA	TRBJ2-7	NA	13	TGTGCCAGCAGCCTATCCACAGGGAACGAGCAGTACTTC	CASSLSTGNEQYF
TRBV7-2	NA	TRBJ2-3	NA	14	TGTGCCAGCAGCCTTAACACGTACACAGATACGCAGTATTTT	CASSLNTYTDTQYF
TRBV7-2	NA	TRBJ1-2	few	14	TGTGCCAGCAGCTTAACCGAAGTACCGGGTGGCTACACCTTC	CASSLTEVPGGYTF
TRBV7-6	NA	TRBJ2-3	NA	13	TGTGCCAGCAGCTTTAACCGGGGAGATACGCAGTATTTT	CASSFNRGDTQYF
TRBV5-6	NA	TRBJ2-7	NA	13	TGTGCCAGCAGCTTGGACCGAGTAAACGAGCAGTACTTC	CASSLDRVNEQYF
TRBV7-3	TRBD2	TRBJ2-5	NA	16	TGTGCCAGCAGCTTAATGCCTAGCGGGAGTCAAGAGACCCAGTACTTC	CASSLMPSGSQETQYF
TRBV7-6	TRBD2	TRBJ2-1	NA	15	TGTGCCAGCAGCGCTAGCGGGAGTGGCTACAATGAGCAGTTCTTC	CASSASGSGYNEQFF
TRBV7-8	NA	TRBJ2-1	NA	15	TGTGCCAGCATACCGGGGCGGGACCCCTCAGGGGAGCAGTTCTTC	CASIPGRDPSGEQFF
TRBV28	TRBD1	TRBJ1-1	once	13	TGTGCCAGCAGGGGACAGGGACAGACTGAAGCTTTCTTT	CASRGQGQTEAFF
TRBV6-5	NA	TRBJ2-7	few	13	TGTGCCAGCAGTTACTCTCGCGGATACGAGCAGTACTTC	CASSYSRGYEQYF
TRBV10-3	TRBD2	TRBJ2-7	NA	16	TGTGCCATCAGTGAGCCCAGGGGGCTAGCGGGAGACGAGCAGTACTTC	CAISEPRGLAGDEQYF
TRBV10-1	NA	TRBJ1-2	NA	15	TGCGCCAGCAGTGAGCACCCGGGGGGCAACTATGGCTACACCTTC	CASSEHPGGNYGYTF
TRBV28	TRBD1	TRBJ1-4	NA	14	TGTGCCAGCAGTTTGGGGACAGGGACTGAAAAACTGTTTTTT	CASSLGTGTEKLFF
TRBV9	NA	TRBJ1-2	NA	16	TGTGCCAGCAGCGGATACAGGGCGCCGGGGCCATATGGCTACACCTTC	CASSGYRAPGPYGYTF
TRBV14	NA	TRBJ1-1	NA	14	TGTGCCAGCGTACCATTACGGGCGGGCACTGAAGCTTTCTTT	CASVPLRAGTEAFF
TRBV27	NA	TRBJ1-5	NA	15	TGTGCCAGCAGCCCCACCGCAGGGTTCGGTCAGCCCCAGCATTTT	CASSPTAGFGQPQHF
TRBV28	NA	TRBJ1-5	NA	16	TGTGCCAGCAGTTTTTTGAAGAGGGTTGGCAATCAGCCCCAGCATTTT	CASSFLKRVGNQPQHF
TRBV11-2	NA	TRBJ2-3	NA	15	TGTGCCAGCAGCTCGTTCCGCAAAGGGGAAGATACGCAGTATTTT	CASSSFRKGEDTQYF
TRBV6-1	NA	TRBJ2-7	NA	12	TGTGCCAGCAGGGACAGAGGCTACGAGCAGTACTTC	CASRDRGYEQYF
TRBV19	NA	TRBJ2-1	NA	15	TGTGCCAGTAGTATCCCCGGGAGCTCCTACAATGAGCAGTTCTTC	CASSIPGSSYNEQFF
TRBV6-1	NA	TRBJ2-5	few	13	TGTGCCAGCAGTGTGACTAGTGTCGGGACCCAGTACTTC	CASSVTSVGTQYF
TRBV7-2	TRBD2	TRBJ2-1	NA	16	TGTGCCAGCAGCTTAAACAGCGGGAGGGCCTACAATGAGCAGTTCTTC	CASSLNSGRAYNEQFF
TRBV4-2	TRBD2	TRBJ2-1	NA	16	TGTGCCAGCAGCCAAGATACAGCGGGAAACTACAATGAGCAGTTCTTC	CASSQDTAGNYNEQFF
TRBV6-1	TRBD2	TRBJ2-1	once	15	TGTGCCAGCAGTGAATACGGGAGGCCTAGGGATGAGCAGTTCTTC	CASSEYGRPRDEQFF
TRBV6-6	NA	TRBJ1-1	NA	12	TGTGCCAGCAGTCTCCCAGGGGCTGAAGCTTTCTTT	CASSLPGAEAFF
TRBV10-3	NA	TRBJ1-2	NA	13	TGTGCCTCGAACGGCGGACTGACCTATGGCTACACCTTC	CASNGGLTYGYTF
TRBV6-5	NA	TRBJ1-5	NA	14	TGTGCCAGCAGTTACGCAGGGCGCAATCAGCCCCAGCATTTT	CASSYAGRNQPQHF
TRBV18	TRBD1	TRBJ1-1	NA	14	TGTGCCAGCTCACCACTGACAGGGAGCACTGAAGCTTTCTTT	CASSPLTGSTEAFF
TRBV7-5	NA	TRBJ2-5	NA	17	TGTGCCAGAAGCTTAGCGACTAGCGGGAGTATGCGGTGGACCCAGTACTTC	CARSLATSGSMRWTQYF
TRBV5-1	TRBD1	TRBJ1-5	NA	14	TGCGCCAGCAGCAACGGACAGGTCGGTCAGCCCCAGCATTTT	CASSNGQVGQPQHF
TRBV9	TRBD2	TRBJ2-1	NA	19	TGTGCCAGCAGCGTAGGTTCCAAGCCTAGCGGGATAAGCTACAATGAGCAGTTCTTC	CASSVGSKPSGISYNEQFF
TRBV19	NA	TRBJ1-1	NA	14	TGTGCCAGTAGTATGGTGCTTCTATCCACTGAAGCTTTCTTT	CASSMVLLSTEAFF
TRBV7-3	TRBD1	TRBJ1-2	NA	19	TGTGCCAGCAGCTTAAACAGCCCGGGACAGGGGGCTGCAAACCATGGCTACACCTTC	CASSLNSPGQGAANHGYTF
TRBV5-6	TRBD1	TRBJ2-7	NA	15	TGTGCCAGCAGGTTCACAGGGGGTCCCTCCTACGAGCAGTACTTC	CASRFTGGPSYEQYF
TRBV30	TRBD1	TRBJ2-1	few	14	TGTGCCTGGAGGAGACAGGGGCTGAAGAATGAGCAGTTCTTC	CAWRRQGLKNEQFF
TRBV9	NA	TRBJ1-4	NA	15	TGTGCCAGCAGCGTAGAAGGCGGACTGAATGAAAAACTGTTTTTT	CASSVEGGLNEKLFF